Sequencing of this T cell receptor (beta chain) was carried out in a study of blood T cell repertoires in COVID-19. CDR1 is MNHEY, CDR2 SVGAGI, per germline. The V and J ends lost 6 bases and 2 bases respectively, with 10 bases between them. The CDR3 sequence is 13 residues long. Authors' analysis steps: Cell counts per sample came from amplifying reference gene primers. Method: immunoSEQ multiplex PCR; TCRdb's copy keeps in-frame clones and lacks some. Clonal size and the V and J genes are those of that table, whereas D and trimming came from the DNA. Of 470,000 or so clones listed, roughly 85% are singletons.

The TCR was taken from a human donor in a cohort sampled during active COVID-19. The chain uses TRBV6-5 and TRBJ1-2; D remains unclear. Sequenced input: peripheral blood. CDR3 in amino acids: CASSQDSNYGYTF. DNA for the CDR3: TGTGCCAGCAGCCAGGACTCCAACTATGGCTACACCTTC.